These T cell receptor beta chains were read from a single sample in a study of T cells in Graves' hyperthyroidism and ophthalmopathy. MiXCR, applied by TCRdb to the multiplex PCR reads, yields one record per CDR3 protein. Seen here are 700,000 or so distinct CDR3 sequences, 13% to 15% observed once, and the top ten hold around 13%. Material for sequencing was blood. Receptors originate from a woman aged 45-65 years with Graves' ophthalmopathy. Each CDR3 is given with its conserved first and last residue. D genes are given only for firm matches. Not all rows give a size; the values are once, few, many and, for expanded clones, a class.

length	V	size	J	D	DNA	CDR3
14	TRBV12-3/TRBV12-4	many	TRBJ1-2	TRBD1	TGTGCCAGCAGTTCCCGGGACAGGGCATATGGCTACACCTTC	CASSSRDRAYGYTF
13	TRBV5-1	.	TRBJ2-1	.	TGCGCCAGTAGTCGAGCGGAGGGCAATGAGCAGTTCTTC	CASSRAEGNEQFF
14	TRBV6-5	many	TRBJ1-6	.	TGTGCCAGCAGTTACGGCCCCAGGGGTTCACCCCTCCACTTT	CASSYGPRGSPLHF
12	TRBV7-8	many	TRBJ1-2	TRBD1	TGTGCCAGCAACTTACAGGGGTATGGCTACACCTTC	CASNLQGYGYTF
16	TRBV30	.	TRBJ2-2	TRBD1	TGTGCCTGGAGTGACCCGGACAGGGGGAACACCGGGGAGCTGTTTTTT	CAWSDPDRGNTGELFF
14	TRBV20-1	many	TRBJ1-4	.	TGCAGTGCTAGTCAAGGCCAGACAAATGAAAAACTGTTTTTT	CSASQGQTNEKLFF
16	TRBV4-3	.	TRBJ2-1	.	TGCGCCAGCAGCCAAGATGTCGAGACCTTCTACAATGAGCAGTTCTTC	CASSQDVETFYNEQFF
15	TRBV5-1	.	TRBJ2-1	.	TGCGCCAGCAGTCAGAGCGGAGAAAATAACAATGAGCAGTTCTTC	CASSQSGENNNEQFF
14	TRBV6-1	.	TRBJ1-1	.	TGTGCCAGCAACAATGGAGGGAGAGACACTGAAGCTTTCTTT	CASNNGGRDTEAFF
15	TRBV28	many	TRBJ1-5	.	TGTGCCAGCAGGCCGGGGGGGGGCGTAGGTCAGCCCCAGCATTTT	CASRPGGGVGQPQHF
16	TRBV4-1	few	TRBJ1-3	.	TGCGCCAGCAGCCAACCGGGACGGATCTCTGGAAACACCATATATTTT	CASSQPGRISGNTIYF
16	TRBV20-1	many	TRBJ2-1	.	TGCAGTGCTAGTCGATCCGGGACATTCCCTTTCAATGAGCAGTTCTTC	CSASRSGTFPFNEQFF
16	TRBV7-3	many	TRBJ2-3	TRBD2	TGTGCCAGCAGCTTAGAGGCGACTAGCGGGCGCGATACGCAGTATTTT	CASSLEATSGRDTQYF
13	TRBV11-3	few	TRBJ2-1	.	TGTGCCAGCAGCTTACCAGTGAAGTGGGAGCAGTTCTTC	CASSLPVKWEQFF
14	TRBV28	many	TRBJ2-3	TRBD1	TGTGCCAGCAAACAGGGGCGCTCCACAGATACGCAGTATTTT	CASKQGRSTDTQYF
14	TRBV27	.	TRBJ2-7	TRBD2	TGTGCCGCCGCGGGGACTAGCGGGAGCAGCGAGCAGTACTTC	CAAAGTSGSSEQYF
15	TRBV28	.	TRBJ2-7	TRBD1	TGTGCCAGCAGTTCGACAGGGACAGGGGGCCGCGAGCAGTACTTC	CASSSTGTGGREQYF
14	TRBV20-1	many	TRBJ2-1	.	TGCAGTGCCCTGGGTTTCGGTTTCTACAATGAGCAGTTCTTC	CSALGFGFYNEQFF
15	TRBV15	.	TRBJ2-7	TRBD1	TGTGCCACCAGCACTCGGACAGGGCCTTCCTACGAGCAGTACTTC	CATSTRTGPSYEQYF
15	TRBV5-1	many	TRBJ2-6	.	TGCGCCAGCAGCTTTGGGGCTCCTGGGGCCAACGTCCTGACTTTC	CASSFGAPGANVLTF
11	TRBV2	many	TRBJ2-1	.	TGTGCCAGCCGGGTGGGGGGTGAGCAGTTCTTC	CASRVGGEQFF
14	TRBV7-3	many	TRBJ2-1	.	TGTGCCAGCAGCACGCAGGGTTCCTACAATGAGCAGTTCTTC	CASSTQGSYNEQFF
15	TRBV20-1	many	TRBJ2-3	TRBD2	TGCAGTGCTAGAGATAGCGGGAGGGCATCAGATACGCAGTATTTT	CSARDSGRASDTQYF
14	TRBV10-3	many	TRBJ2-1	TRBD2	TGTGCCACCGAAACTAGCGGGAGAGGGGATGAGCAGTTCTTC	CATETSGRGDEQFF
12	TRBV6-2/TRBV6-3	once	TRBJ2-7	.	TGTGCCAGCAGTTACGGGGTATCCGAGCAGTACTTC	CASSYGVSEQYF
20	TRBV4-3	.	TRBJ2-2	TRBD2	TGCGCCAGCAGCCAAGATGTAGCTACTACTAGCGGAAGTTCGGTTTCGGAGCTGTTTTTT	CASSQDVATTSGSSVSELFF
13	TRBV6-1	.	TRBJ2-6	.	TGTGCCACCGTGTCGGCTGGGGCCAACGTCCTGACTTTC	CATVSAGANVLTF
12	TRBV10-3	.	TRBJ1-4	TRBD1	TGTGCCATCGGTGACAGGGGGCTAAAACTGTTTTTT	CAIGDRGLKLFF
14	TRBV12-3/TRBV12-4	many	TRBJ2-7	TRBD1	TGTGCCAGCAGTCCCCCGGACAGGGGTTACGAGCAGTACTTC	CASSPPDRGYEQYF
18	TRBV29-1	few	TRBJ2-3	TRBD2	TGCAGCGTTGATTCCGGGACTAGCGGTGGGGGTAGCACAGATACGCAGTATTTT	CSVDSGTSGGGSTDTQYF
15	TRBV7-2	many	TRBJ2-7	.	TGTGCCAGCAGTTCACCCCAGGACGGAACCTACGAGCAGTACTTC	CASSSPQDGTYEQYF
15	TRBV19	many	TRBJ1-1	.	TGTGCCAGCCAAACAGGGCCGTTGGGGATGACTGAAGCTTTCTTT	CASQTGPLGMTEAFF
15	TRBV11-2	many	TRBJ2-1	.	TGTGCCAGCAGCTTGATACTAGGGGCTGGGAATGAGCAGTTCTTC	CASSLILGAGNEQFF
14	TRBV19	few	TRBJ1-1	TRBD1	TGTGCCAGTAGTATAAATACAGGGGGAGCGGAGGCTTTCTTT	CASSINTGGAEAFF
14	TRBV5-1	many	TRBJ2-3	.	TGCGCCAGCAGCTTAGTCCCGGAGGCAGATACGCAGTATTTT	CASSLVPEADTQYF
18	TRBV7-9	many	TRBJ1-1	TRBD1	TGTGCCAGCAGCTTTATAGGGGTGGGACAGACCCCGAACACTGAAGCTTTCTTT	CASSFIGVGQTPNTEAFF
13	TRBV18	many	TRBJ2-7	.	TGTGCCAGCTCACACGACAGACCCTACGAGCAGTACTTC	CASSHDRPYEQYF
18	TRBV10-3	many	TRBJ2-2	TRBD2	TGTGCCATCAGTGGGACCCGACTAGCGGGAGAAGACGCCGGGGAGCTGTTTTTT	CAISGTRLAGEDAGELFF
18	TRBV20-1	many	TRBJ2-1	TRBD2	TGCAGTGCTAGAGATCCGGGCCTAGCGGGATCCTCCTACAATGAGCAGTTCTTC	CSARDPGLAGSSYNEQFF
16	TRBV4-1	.	TRBJ2-1	TRBD2	TGCGCCAGCAGCGCATATCTAGCGGGAGGGCCTTATGAGCAGTTCTTC	CASSAYLAGGPYEQFF
16	TRBV2	many	TRBJ2-1	.	TGTGCCAGCAGTGAATCGTTGTTTTCTAGTCTGAATGAGCAGTTCTTC	CASSESLFSSLNEQFF
15	TRBV4-1	.	TRBJ1-1	.	TGCGCCAGCAGCCAACACAGGCGTCTGAACACTGAAGCTTTCTTT	CASSQHRRLNTEAFF